Included here is one TCR beta chain sequence, with context. What it binds is not known. The data originate from a study of neurological immune-mediated disorders. Across the study: About 90% of the 34 multiple sclerosis patients had relapsing-remitting disease; 3 had secondary progressive. Study results and limitations: HTLV-1-associated myelopathy showed the most TCR clonal expansion; multiple sclerosis the least, below healthy controls.

A 10-nucleotide random UMI tagged transcripts in template-switch 5'RACE cDNA synthesis. Every sequencing run produced over 180 million TCR-beta sequences that came from 15-18 subjects. TCRdb re-analysed the 5' RACE reads in MiXCR, keeping a single row per CDR3 protein. This sample has about 50,000 distinct CDR3 sequences, with about 3.7% found just once. The CDR3 is made up of 15 amino acids. Germline V lookup: CDR1 SGHVS, CDR2 FQNEAQ. V was trimmed by 6 bases and J by 2 bases, leaving 14 bases between them. The clonotype comes from a man aged 35-49 years with multiple sclerosis. This sequence joins TRBV7-8 and TRBJ1-5; D gene unclear. The sequenced material came from PBMCs. CDR3 protein: CASSLREGGNQPQHF. The CDR3 nucleotides read TGTGCCAGCAGTCTCCGGGAGGGAGGCAATCAGCCCCAGCATTTT.